The 26 T cell receptor beta chains below were found in one sample sequenced in a study of shared clonotypes between healthy human individuals. The assay was immunoSEQ multiplex PCR, and TCRdb's table has in-frame clones only and misses some. The sample has around 650,000 clones; 90% to 97% are singletons. Naive CD8 cells lacked CD45RO and underwent positive selection for CCR7, leaving out terminally differentiated effector memory CD45RA+ cells. Sequencing used naive CD8+ T cells sorted from blood. These receptors were taken from a woman in her twenties or thirties in good health.

The rearrangement joins TRBV7-9 to TRBJ2-7; 7 bases map to TRBD1. V gave up 5 bases and J gave up 3 bases; unmatched junction bases: 7. Per germline, CDR1 SEHNR and CDR2 FQNEAQ (reference sequence). This CDR3 is built from 14 residues. The CDR3 sequence is CASSLRDRVYEQYF. DNA of the CDR3: TGTGCCAGCAGCCTACGAGACAGGGTCTACGAGCAGTACTTC.

The chain has TRBV5-4 and TRBJ2-1; the D call may be TRBD1 or TRBD2 (5 bases each). CDR3 length: 15 residues. The germline V gene encodes CDR1 SGHNT and CDR2 YYREEE (reference sequence). Trimming left V 1 base short and J 9 bases short, with 17 bases between. The CDR3 DNA reads as TGTGCCAGCAGCTTGCGGGACCTTAAGGTGGGTGAGCAGTTCTTC. Residues: CASSLRDLKVGEQFF.

In DNA, the CDR3 is TGTGCCAGCAGTTTACTGTCTAACTCCTACAATGAGCAGTTCTTC. Protein product: CASSLLSNSYNEQFF. The chain couples TRBV28 to TRBJ2-1; D call uncertain. This CDR3 contains 15 residues. V lost 2 bases and J lost 0, with 8 bases in between. CDR1 and CDR2 from the germline V gene are MDHEN and SYDVKM.

This chain connects TRBV7-6 to TRBJ2-7; 8 nucleotides match TRBD2. V lost 6 bases, J lost 9 bases, and 19 bases stayed unmatched. CDR3 length: 16 residues. Germline V gene sequence: CDR1 SGHVS, CDR2 FNYEAQ. The chain's CDR3 is CASSPSEAGVGYLQYF. For the CDR3, the DNA is TGTGCCAGCAGTCCCTCCGAAGCGGGAGTTGGTTACTTGCAGTACTTC.

The V gene is TRBV14, the J gene TRBJ2-7; D gene unclear. V lost 2 bases to trimming and J lost 3 bases, with 5 bases between them. Germline-derived CDR1 and CDR2 are SGHDN and FVKESK. The CDR3 runs to 12 residues. CDR3: CASSQMGYEQYF. The CDR3 DNA follows: TGTGCCAGCAGCCAAATGGGCTACGAGCAGTACTTC.

The genes are TRBV6-5 and TRBJ2-7; TRBD2 aligns across 7 bases. This CDR3 is built from 13 residues. CDR1 is MNHEY, CDR2 SVGAGI, per germline. The junction had 5 bases not matched to a gene; V was cut back by 5 bases and J by 4 bases. The CDR3, as DNA: TGTGCCAGCAGTAGCGGGGAATGGTACGAGCAGTACTTC. This codes for CASSSGEWYEQYF.

The chain joins TRBV28 to TRBJ2-5; D unresolved. V lost 5 bases and J 1 base, leaving 11 bases between the germline ends. CDR1 is MDHEN, CDR2 SYDVKM, per germline. The CDR3 loop spans 14 amino acids. For the CDR3, the DNA is TGTGCCAGCAGTCCCGACGTCCTCCAAGAGACCCAGTACTTC. This encodes CASSPDVLQETQYF.

This chain joins TRBV6-1 and TRBJ2-7; no definite D call. Germline V CDR1 and CDR2: MNHNS, SASEGT. The CDR3 has 17 residues. Trimming shortened V by 0 bases and J by 2 bases, and 17 bases separated the two germline ends. The CDR3 DNA follows: TGTGCCAGCAGTGAAGCGCTTCTCAAGTATCGGGCCTACGAGCAGTACTTC. Translating it yields CASSEALLKYRAYEQYF.

The chain recombines TRBV7-8 with TRBJ2-3; 8 bases fit TRBD1. There are 16 residues in the CDR3. After removal of 5 bases from V and 6 bases from J, the junction contained 13 bases not matched to a gene. The germline V gene encodes CDR1 SGHVS and CDR2 FQNEAQ. The CDR3 nucleotides read TGTGCCAGCAGCACCAAAGACAGGGGAGGAGTCGATACGCAGTATTTT. As protein: CASSTKDRGGVDTQYF.

The rearrangement joins TRBV19 to TRBJ1-1; D might be TRBD1 (6 bases). Trimming cost V 5 bases and J 5 bases, with 12 bases left between them. Germline V CDR1 and CDR2: LNHDA, SQIVND (reference sequence). The CDR3 totals 13 residues. DNA for the CDR3: TGTGCCAGTAGTGGAACAGGGAGGACTGAAGCTTTCTTT. Its protein product is CASSGTGRTEAFF.

J is TRBJ1-2 and V is TRBV27; TRBD1 agrees at 9 bases. Germline CDR1 is MNHEY and CDR2 is SMNVEV (reference sequence). The CDR3 is 16 amino acids. V dropped 5 bases and J dropped 7; count of bases not matched to a gene: 14. The CDR3 DNA reads TGTGCCAGCAGTCAAGAGGGGACAGGGCGTTTTCTTGGCTACACCTTC. Amino acids: CASSQEGTGRFLGYTF.

This clone occurred once. The identical CDR3 is also encoded by other nucleotide sequences in the sample. The rearrangement joins TRBV28 to TRBJ2-5; D gene ambiguous. Germline V lookup: CDR1 MDHEN, CDR2 SYDVKM. The CDR3 length is 11 residues. V shed 2 bases and J shed 4 bases, with 2 bases lying between them. CDR3 protein: CASSLRETQYF. DNA for the CDR3: TGTGCCAGCAGTTTAAGAGAGACCCAGTACTTC.

The chain combines TRBV13 with TRBJ2-7; 8 bases are a match to TRBD2. Germline V lookup: CDR1 PRHDT, CDR2 FYEKMQ (reference sequence). The CDR3 consists of 15 residues. V was pared by 1 base and J by 6 bases, with 8 bases of the junction left unmatched. As DNA, the CDR3 is TGTGCCAGCAGCTTAGCCCACGGGACTAGTAGCGAGCAGTACTTC. Residues: CASSLAHGTSSEQYF.

This clone was found once. This chain links TRBV7-9 with TRBJ1-2, with D unresolved. The CDR3 runs 13 residues. The germline CDR1 and CDR2 sequences are SEHNR and FQNEAQ (reference sequence). Trimming pared 1 base from V and 3 bases from J, leaving 6 bases between. Written as DNA, the CDR3 is TGTGCCAGCAGCTTAGGCTCTGACTATGGCTACACCTTC. Protein sequence: CASSLGSDYGYTF.

The V call is TRBV27, the J call TRBJ2-1, with 15 bases aligning to TRBD2. This CDR3 is 14 amino acids long. CDR1 is MNHEY and CDR2 is SMNVEV in the germline V gene (reference sequence). Trimming removed 8 bases from V and 8 bases from J; junction bases left unmatched: 4. CDR3 bases: TGTGCCAGCGGACTAGCGGGAGGGCCCTATGAGCAGTTCTTC. It codes for CASGLAGGPYEQFF.

The V and J genes are TRBV30 and TRBJ2-7; D remains unclear. This CDR3 region has 12 residues. Germline V gene lookup returns CDR1 GTSNPN and CDR2 SVGIG (reference sequence). V was trimmed by 0 bases and J by 3 bases, leaving 6 bases between them. The CDR3 reads CAWSVQSYEQYF. The CDR3 coding sequence is TGTGCCTGGAGTGTACAGAGCTACGAGCAGTACTTC.

This sequence joins TRBV9 and TRBJ1-1; D remains ambiguous. Per the germline V gene, CDR1 is SGDLS and CDR2 is YYNGEE. The CDR3 runs to 14 residues. The ends were cut back, 0 bases at V and 1 base at J, with 7 bases in the middle. CDR3 amino acids: CASSVGNRNTEAFF. The CDR3 nucleotides read TGTGCCAGCAGCGTAGGTAACAGGAACACTGAAGCTTTCTTT.

This CDR3 reads CSVDGLAGNQETQYF. The CDR3 bases are TGCAGCGTTGATGGGCTAGCGGGGAACCAAGAGACCCAGTACTTC. This chain uses TRBV29-1 with TRBJ2-5; 9 nucleotides match TRBD2. The CDR3 covers 15 residues. V trimming: 3 bases; J trimming: 0 bases; junction bases outside the gene matches: 5. From germline, CDR1 is SQVTM and CDR2 ANQGSEA.

The chain is built from TRBV19 and TRBJ2-3; 9 nucleotides align to TRBD1. The ends lost 5 bases at V and 2 bases at J; junction bases unmatched: 5. The CDR3 length is 15 residues. Germline loops: CDR1 LNHDA, CDR2 SQIVND (reference sequence). CDR3 region: CASSPGTGHTDTQYF. The CDR3 nucleotides are TGTGCCAGTAGTCCCGGGACAGGGCACACAGATACGCAGTATTTT.

The rearrangement links TRBV4-1 to TRBJ2-5; TRBD1 might be the D (6 bases). The last part of the DNA fits TRBJ2-7 better; the J call may be wrong. CDR1 is MGHRA and CDR2 is YSYEKL in the germline V gene. This CDR3 region has 16 residues. CDR3 sequence: CASSQDTGIPLNEQYF. CDR3 DNA sequence: TGCGCCAGCAGCCAAGATACAGGGATCCCCCTAAACGAGCAGTACTTC.

The chain couples TRBV6-4 to TRBJ2-2; D not certain. The CDR3 is made up of 14 amino acids. Trimming cost V 7 bases and J 0 bases, with 9 bases left between them. Germline V lookup: CDR1 MRHNA, CDR2 SNTAGT. CDR3 sequence (DNA): TGTGCCAGCAAGCCGCGTACGAACACCGGGGAGCTGTTTTTT. This sequence encodes CASKPRTNTGELFF.

This clone was detected once. The chain is built from TRBV9 and TRBJ1-3; D perhaps matches TRBD1 (5 bases). The CDR3 length is 13 residues. Germline V gene data show CDR1 as SGDLS and CDR2 as YYNGEE. V was clipped by 7 bases and J by 0 bases, with 8 bases between them. The CDR3 loop reads CASGGASGNTIYF. The CDR3 DNA reads TGTGCCAGCGGTGGGGCCTCTGGAAACACCATATATTTT.

The chain couples TRBV9 to TRBJ1-1, with unresolved D. V dropped 4 bases and J dropped 3 bases, with 16 bases sitting between them. Germline CDR1 and CDR2: SGDLS and YYNGEE. CDR3 length: 15 amino acids. CDR3 in DNA: TGTGCCAGCAGCCCCCCGGTCCGAGCAGACACTGAAGCTTTCTTT. Amino acid sequence: CASSPPVRADTEAFF.

This chain connects TRBV5-4 to TRBJ1-1; D not certain. CDR1 and CDR2 from the germline V gene are SGHNT and YYREEE (reference sequence). With 0 bases removed from V and 0 bases from J, the gap between germline ends came to 6 bases. This CDR3 is built from 14 residues. The CDR3 nucleotides read TGTGCCAGCAGCTTGGAGGGTCTGAACACTGAAGCTTTCTTT. Amino acids: CASSLEGLNTEAFF.

This chain uses TRBV6-6 with TRBJ2-1; tentatively, D is TRBD1 or TRBD2 (5 bases each). Germline CDR1 is MNHNY and CDR2 is SVGAGI (reference sequence). V was shortened by 2 bases and J by 6 bases, with 11 bases between the two germline ends. The CDR3 is 14 amino acids. CDR3 in DNA: TGTGCCAGCAGTTACGGGACCAACCCCAATGAGCAGTTCTTC. Its protein product is CASSYGTNPNEQFF.

CDR3 residues: CASSSGQRDTYEQYF. The DNA of the CDR3 is TGTGCCAGCAGCTCCGGACAGCGAGACACCTACGAGCAGTACTTC. The J gene is TRBJ2-7, the V gene TRBV28, with a weak D call TRBD1 (6 bases). CDR1 is MDHEN, CDR2 SYDVKM, per germline. Trimming left V 6 bases short and J 2 bases short, with 17 bases between. This CDR3 has 15 residues.